Following are 26 T cell receptor beta chains from one sample sequenced in a study of persistence of HIV-infected CD4 T cells (dated by TCRdb to about 2020). In light of the paper, this sample's treatment or condition label describes: suppressive antiretroviral therapy. A pool of overlapping HIV-1 Gag 15-mer peptides, at roughly 1 ug per peptide per mL, was used to stimulate the cells. Memory populations depleted of antigen-responding cells were obtained by sorting nonresponding CD40L-negative CD69-negative CD45RO-high memory CD4+ T cells. The antigens for these receptors are not known. TCRbeta repertoires were sequenced from genomic DNA with the immunoSEQ hsTCRB assay version 4 in survey mode. Entries here come from immuneACCESS through TCRdb and include only in-frame sequences with V and J called. Some clones fail to appear in such tables; in the studies checked, an unresolved V gene covers under half of the shortfall, and the cause of the remainder is unknown. The sample contains about 35,000 clones, 85% of them found a single time. 5.4% of the sample is held by the ten biggest clonotypes.

The material sequenced was cultured CD4+ T cells from PBMCs, taken from a patient who received antiretroviral therapy. The cell subset or site label, as the study defines it: CD40L-CD69- CD45RO-high memory CD4 T cells not responding to Gag peptides. The receptors here all came from an adult with HIV. The donor label of this sample is uncertain.

This sequence joins TRBV20-1 and TRBJ2-4; D is unresolved. The CDR3 is made up of 8 amino acids. Germline assignment: CDR1 DFQATT and CDR2 SNEGSKA (reference sequence). Trimming removed 5 bases from V and 15 bases from J, with 8 bases in between. Here the CDR3 DNA reads TGCAGTGCTGGGGAATGGTACTTC. This translates into CSAGEWYF.

The J gene is TRBJ2-2, the V gene TRBV19; TRBD2 matches 8 bases. Germline V gene data show CDR1 as LNHDA and CDR2 as SQIVND (reference sequence). The CDR3 is made up of 15 amino acids. The ends lost 3 bases at V and 3 bases at J; junction bases unmatched: 3. This CDR3 reads CASSMASGYTGELFF. CDR3 nucleotide sequence: TGTGCCAGTAGTATGGCTAGCGGGTACACCGGGGAGCTGTTTTTT.

The CDR3 DNA reads TGCGCCAGCAGCTTGGGCATTCAGACAGCTAACTATGGCTACACCTTC. Encoded protein: CASSLGIQTANYGYTF. This chain connects TRBV5-1 to TRBJ1-2; D perhaps matches TRBD1 (5 bases). The germline CDR1 and CDR2 sequences are SGHRS and YFSETQ. CDR3 size: 16 residues. V lost 0 bases, J lost 0 bases, and 12 bases lay in between.

The rearrangement links TRBV2 to TRBJ1-5; D call uncertain. Per the germline V gene, CDR1 is SNHLY and CDR2 is FYNNEI. The CDR3 contains 16 residues. Trimming shortened V by 5 bases and J by 3 bases, and 17 bases separated the two germline ends. CDR3 residues: CASSSTRSSFNQPQHF. The DNA for the CDR3 is TGTGCCAGCAGTTCCACCCGATCCTCCTTCAATCAGCCCCAGCATTTT.

The genes are TRBV18 and TRBJ1-4; D perhaps matches TRBD1 (5 bases). Germline V gene sequence: CDR1 KGHSH, CDR2 LQKENI. This CDR3 is built from 17 residues. V dropped 3 bases and J dropped 7 bases, with 21 bases sitting between them. CDR3 protein: CASSPPYSGGRVEKLFF. The CDR3 nucleotides are TGTGCCAGCTCACCTCCTTACTCCGGGGGACGTGTTGAAAAACTGTTTTTT. The whole variable domain, remainder taken from reference TRBV18 and TRBJ1-4, is NAGVMQNPRHLVRRRGQEARLRCSPMKGHSHVYWYRQLPEEGLKFMVYLQKENIIDESGMPKERFSAEFPKEGPSILRIQQVVRGDSAAYFCASSPPYSGGRVEKLFFGSGTQLSVL.

V usage is TRBV29-1 and J usage is TRBJ2-2, with TRBD2 identical over 8 bases. The CDR3 totals 14 residues. The V and J ends lost 7 bases and 4 bases, in that order; junction bases with no gene match: 8. CDR1 SQVTM and CDR2 ANQGSEA come from the germline V gene. CDR3 nucleotides: TGCAGCGGGAAACGGGGGGGCCTCACCGGGGAGCTGTTTTTT. This encodes CSGKRGGLTGELFF.

The rearrangement uses TRBV7-3 and TRBJ2-1; maybe TRBD1 (6 bases). V shed 6 bases and J shed 1 base, with 19 bases lying between them. The germline CDR1 and CDR2 sequences are SGHTA and FQGTGA. The CDR3 loop spans 17 amino acids. CDR3 residues: CASSPGPRGSSYNEQFF. The CDR3 DNA is TGTGCCAGCAGTCCCGGACCGAGGGGGAGTTCCTACAATGAGCAGTTCTTC.

The chain uses TRBV28 and TRBJ2-3; 8 bases match TRBD2. Trimming at V came to 3 bases and at J to 2 bases, leaving 7 bases not matched to a gene. CDR3 size: 16 residues. CDR1 is MDHEN, CDR2 SYDVKM, per germline. CDR3 amino acids: CASSFGGGYYTDTQYF. The CDR3, as DNA: TGTGCCAGCAGTTTTGGCGGGGGGTACTACACAGATACGCAGTATTTT.

The rearrangement joins TRBV10-3 to TRBJ2-1, with D possibly being TRBD2 (6 bases). Germline assignment: CDR1 ENHRY and CDR2 SYGVKD. The V end was cut by 6 bases, the J end by 6 bases, with 21 bases between. CDR3 length equals 16 residues. The CDR3 region has the DNA TGTGCCATCAGCACCTATAGGGACTCGCTAAGCAATGAGCAGTTCTTC. Protein sequence: CAISTYRDSLSNEQFF.

The rearrangement links TRBV27 to TRBJ2-7; 8 bases align to TRBD1. V lost 4 bases to trimming and J lost 0 bases; unmatched junction nucleotides: 5. The CDR3 runs to 15 residues. Germline loops: CDR1 MNHEY, CDR2 SMNVEV (reference sequence). This CDR3 reads CASSSTGGSSYEQYF. The CDR3 DNA reads TGTGCCAGCAGTTCCACAGGGGGAAGCTCCTACGAGCAGTACTTC.

J is TRBJ2-2 and V is TRBV5-8; D may be TRBD1 or TRBD2 (5 bases each). V dropped 3 bases and J dropped 6 bases, with 15 bases sitting between them. The CDR3 extends over 15 amino acids. Germline V lookup: CDR1 SGHTS, CDR2 YDEGEE. CDR3 sequence reads: CASSSNWGIAGELFF. CDR3 DNA: TGTGCCAGCAGCTCGAACTGGGGGATCGCCGGGGAGCTGTTTTTT.

The J gene is TRBJ2-3, the V gene TRBV15, with a weak D call TRBD2 (6 bases). CDR3 length equals 15 residues. The germline V and J ends were trimmed by 1 base and 4 bases, with 12 bases remaining between them. Germline assignment: CDR1 LNHNV and CDR2 YYDKDF (reference sequence). The CDR3 coding sequence is TGTGCCACCAGCAGAGCCCGTTTAGCGGCAGATACGCAGTATTTT. As protein: CATSRARLAADTQYF.

The J gene is TRBJ2-7, the V gene TRBV4-1; 7 bases fit TRBD2. Germline assignment: CDR1 MGHRA and CDR2 YSYEKL. V shed 4 bases and J 8 bases; nucleotides not matched to a gene: 17. The CDR3 extends over 16 amino acids. The CDR3 loop is CASSLGRVTRYEKQYF. CDR3 DNA: TGCGCCAGCAGCCTGGGGAGGGTTACCCGTTACGAGAAGCAGTACTTC.

This clone has more than one count but fewer than ten. The gene calls are TRBV27 and TRBJ2-2; D gene ambiguous. Germline CDR1 is MNHEY and CDR2 is SMNVEV (reference sequence). The germline V and J ends were trimmed by 2 bases and 8 bases, with 15 bases remaining between them. CDR3 size: 15 residues. CDR3 sequence reads: CASSLGHSTPGELFF. The CDR3 nucleotides read TGTGCCAGCAGTTTAGGGCACAGTACACCTGGGGAGCTGTTTTTT.

The rearrangement joins TRBV24-1 to TRBJ2-3; maybe TRBD2 (5 bases). Per the germline V gene, CDR1 is KGHDR and CDR2 is SFDVKD. V gave up 5 bases and J gave up 2 bases, with 10 bases separating them. CDR3 length: 14 amino acids. The CDR3 DNA is TGTGCCACCAGTGCTGGACTGCCCACAGATACGCAGTATTTT. This encodes CATSAGLPTDTQYF.

This clone was recorded only once. Here the CDR3 reads CASSLVAGGTDTQYF. CDR3 coding DNA: TGTGCCAGCAGCTTAGTAGCGGGGGGCACAGATACGCAGTATTTT. The J gene is TRBJ2-3, the V gene TRBV7-2; 9 bases align to TRBD2. Germline CDR1 and CDR2: SGHTA and FQGNSA. This CDR3 contains 15 residues. V was pared by 1 base and J by 1 base, with 0 bases of the junction left unmatched.

This clone was detected once. The rearrangement links TRBV18 to TRBJ2-3; 10 positions match TRBD2. The CDR3 totals 17 residues. The V gene's germline CDR1 is KGHSH and CDR2 LQKENI. V dropped 6 bases and J dropped 4; count of bases not matched to a gene: 13. In DNA, the CDR3 is TGTGCCAGCTCCCTCTTCATTACTAGCGGGGAGTCAGATACGCAGTATTTT. It codes for CASSLFITSGESDTQYF.

The CDR3 loop reads CASSHWDRSMNTEAFF. The CDR3 region has the DNA TGTGCCAGCAGCCACTGGGACAGAAGCATGAACACTGAAGCTTTCTTT. This chain uses TRBV14 with TRBJ1-1; 7 bases are shared with TRBD1. V was clipped by 3 bases and J by 0 bases; unmatched bases: 7. Germline loops: CDR1 SGHDN, CDR2 FVKESK. This CDR3 spans 16 amino acids.

The chain recombines TRBV7-2 with TRBJ2-7, with TRBD2 matching over 14 bases. The CDR3 contains 16 residues. V lost 6 bases and J lost 0; bases outside the gene matches: 4. Germline-derived CDR1 and CDR2 are SGHTA and FQGNSA. CDR3: CASRTSGGGSSYEQYF. In nucleotides, the CDR3 is TGTGCCAGCAGGACTAGCGGGGGGGGTAGCTCCTACGAGCAGTACTTC.

The chain combines TRBV18 with TRBJ2-1, with a possible D match to TRBD2 (5 bases). The ends were cut back, 0 bases at V and 8 bases at J, with 14 bases in the middle. The germline CDR1 and CDR2 sequences are KGHSH and LQKENI. The CDR3 runs to 15 residues. The CDR3 spells CASSPPVIRGDEQFF. CDR3 coding DNA: TGTGCCAGCTCACCACCTGTTATACGGGGAGATGAGCAGTTCTTC.

Note on this clone: Other DNA sequences from this sample encode an identical CDR3 as well. V is TRBV5-4 and J is TRBJ1-6; D possibly corresponds to TRBD1 (6 bases). Trimming left V 0 bases short and J 4 bases short, with 14 bases between. Germline loops: CDR1 SGHNT, CDR2 YYREEE (reference sequence). The CDR3 extends over 17 amino acids. The DNA of the CDR3 is TGTGCCAGCAGCTTGGGGGGGCCCAGGACTTATAATTCACCCCTCCACTTT. It codes for CASSLGGPRTYNSPLHF.

V gene TRBV7-3 combines with J gene TRBJ2-1; maybe TRBD2 (6 bases). CDR3 length equals 16 residues. The germline gives CDR1 SGHTA, CDR2 FQGTGA. Trimming shortened V by 5 bases and J by 5 bases, and 19 bases separated the two germline ends. CDR3 region: CASSPHLARGDNEQFF. The CDR3 nucleotides are TGTGCCAGCAGCCCCCATCTAGCGCGGGGAGACAATGAGCAGTTCTTC.

The J gene is TRBJ2-2, the V gene TRBV29-1; D uncertain. Germline-derived CDR1 and CDR2 are SQVTM and ANQGSEA. The V end lost 4 bases, the J end lost 1 base, and 13 bases lay between the germline ends. The CDR3 has 15 amino acids. CDR3 nucleotide sequence: TGCAGCGTTGTTCCTAAGTGGGGGAACACCGGGGAGCTGTTTTTT. Amino acid sequence: CSVVPKWGNTGELFF.

The chain employs TRBV9 and TRBJ1-2, with D perhaps matching TRBD1 (5 bases). V lost 4 bases and J 3 bases, leaving 16 bases between the germline ends. Germline CDR1 SGDLS, CDR2 YYNGEE. This CDR3 is built from 15 residues. The CDR3 bases are TGTGCCAGCAGCCCGGGGACGGGGGGGGACTATGGCTACACCTTC. Protein product: CASSPGTGGDYGYTF.

V gene TRBV19 combines with J gene TRBJ1-2; D is undetermined. The length of the CDR3 is 11 residues. Trimming pared 6 bases from V and 2 bases from J, leaving 4 bases between. Germline CDR1 is LNHDA and CDR2 is SQIVND (reference sequence). This CDR3 reads CASRYNYGYTF. DNA for the CDR3: TGTGCCAGTAGATACAACTATGGCTACACCTTC.

The V call is TRBV28, the J call TRBJ1-1; D is unresolved. Trimming removed 5 bases at V and 6 bases at J, with 19 bases between. The CDR3 consists of 15 residues. The germline V gene has CDR1 MDHEN and CDR2 SYDVKM. CDR3 region: CASSPTIGYPSEAFF. CDR3 coding DNA: TGTGCCAGCAGTCCCACAATAGGGTACCCATCTGAAGCTTTCTTT.